The 17 T cell receptor beta chains below all came from one sample that was sequenced in a study of blood T cell repertoires in COVID-19. TCRdb keeps only in-frame clones here, not all; method: immunoSEQ multiplex PCR. This table has 240,000 or so clones, 86% appearing once. The sequencing input was PBMCs or T cells enriched from blood (not recorded which). The receptors shown here come from a woman aged 50 to 60 who had recovered from COVID-19.

V and J are TRBV11-3 and TRBJ2-1; D not resolved. Deletions cut 0 bases from V and 10 bases from J, with 4 bases between. The germline V gene has CDR1 SGHNT and CDR2 YENEEA. The CDR3 loop spans 11 amino acids. DNA of the CDR3: TGTGCCAGCAGCTTAGACGTCGAGCAGTTCTTC. Its protein product is CASSLDVEQFF.

The V and J genes are TRBV5-5 and TRBJ2-7, with TRBD1 as a possible D gene (5 bases). The CDR3 totals 16 residues. V was cut by 4 bases and J by 5 bases, with 22 bases left in between. CDR1 is SGHKS, CDR2 YYEKEE, per germline (reference sequence). The CDR3 here is CASSPPFSSGSHEQYF. As DNA, the CDR3 is TGTGCCAGCAGCCCCCCATTTTCTTCAGGGTCGCACGAGCAGTACTTC.

This chain uses TRBV6-5 with TRBJ2-7; D may be TRBD1 (6 bases). This CDR3 has 15 amino acids. Per the germline V gene, CDR1 is MNHEY and CDR2 is SVGAGI. V was shortened by 0 bases and J by 5 bases, with 14 bases between the two germline ends. The CDR3 region is CASSYSGGSQDEQYF. Written as DNA, the CDR3 is TGTGCCAGCAGTTACTCAGGGGGTTCCCAGGACGAGCAGTACTTC.

The CDR3 DNA follows: TGCAGTGCTAGTGGGCAGGGGGCAGGGTATGGCTACACCTTC. Its translation is CSASGQGAGYGYTF. The rearrangement uses TRBV20-1 and TRBJ1-2; the match to TRBD1 covers 8 bases. The CDR3 is made up of 14 amino acids. The germline V gene encodes CDR1 DFQATT and CDR2 SNEGSKA (reference sequence). The ends lost 3 bases at V and 5 bases at J; junction bases unmatched: 8.

This chain joins TRBV28 and TRBJ1-4; D gene unclear. The V end lost 3 bases, the J end lost 0 bases, and 11 bases lay between the germline ends. Germline CDR1 is MDHEN and CDR2 is SYDVKM. CDR3 length: 16 amino acids. The CDR3 reads CASSLRRRATNEKLFF. For the CDR3, the DNA is TGTGCCAGCAGTTTGCGTCGGAGGGCAACTAATGAAAAACTGTTTTTT.

The J gene is TRBJ2-1, the V gene TRBV30; 9 bases line up with TRBD1. The CDR3 loop spans 13 amino acids. V shed 5 bases, J shed 9 bases, and the junction held 8 bases outside the gene matches. Germline assignment: CDR1 GTSNPN and CDR2 SVGIG (reference sequence). CDR3 coding DNA: TGTGCCTGGGGGACAGGGACGAGCGGTGAGCAGTTCTTC. Its protein is CAWGTGTSGEQFF.

J is TRBJ1-6 and V is TRBV7-9; TRBD1 matches 7 bases. The CDR3 loop spans 14 amino acids. Trimming at V came to 5 bases and at J to 7 bases, leaving 5 bases not matched to a gene. CDR1 and CDR2 (germline): SEHNR, FQNEAQ (reference sequence). CDR3 DNA sequence: TGTGCCAGCAGCCCGACAGGGAGAAATTCACCCCTCCACTTT. Translation: CASSPTGRNSPLHF.

V gene TRBV18 combines with J gene TRBJ1-1; D is perhaps TRBD1 (5 bases). Per the germline V gene, CDR1 is KGHSH and CDR2 is LQKENI. Trimming shortened V by 6 bases and J by 4 bases, and 15 bases separated the two germline ends. The CDR3 extends over 14 amino acids. This CDR3 is CASSPGGVATEAFF. In DNA form, the CDR3 reads TGTGCCAGCTCCCCGGGAGGGGTGGCCACTGAAGCTTTCTTT.

The gene calls are TRBV30 and TRBJ1-6; a possible D gene is TRBD1 (5 bases). This CDR3 spans 15 amino acids. The V and J ends lost 0 bases and 7 bases respectively, with 13 bases between them. Germline V lookup: CDR1 GTSNPN, CDR2 SVGIG (reference sequence). CDR3 protein: CAWSVHGQGNSPLHF. The CDR3 region has the DNA TGTGCCTGGAGTGTACATGGGCAGGGAAATTCACCCCTCCACTTT.

J is TRBJ2-2 and V is TRBV4-3; D might be TRBD1 (5 bases). This CDR3 has 15 amino acids. Trimming left V 1 base short and J 4 bases short, with 10 bases between. Germline lookup yields CDR1 LGHNA and CDR2 YSLEER. This CDR3 reads CASSQADRPTGELFF. The CDR3 region has the DNA TGCGCCAGCAGCCAAGCCGACAGACCCACCGGGGAGCTGTTTTTT.

The genes are TRBV10-3 and TRBJ1-3, with TRBD1 matching over 7 bases. Germline-derived CDR1 and CDR2 are ENHRY and SYGVKD. J was trimmed by 0 bases and V by 10 bases; bases with no gene match: 9. The CDR3 consists of 15 residues. The CDR3 loop reads CASRSGTVSGNTIYF. CDR3 DNA sequence: TGTGCCAGCCGATCCGGGACAGTCTCTGGAAACACCATATATTTT.

The rearrangement joins TRBV19 to TRBJ1-4; D might be TRBD1 (5 bases). Trimming cost V 3 bases and J 5 bases, with 13 bases left between them. The germline V gene has CDR1 LNHDA and CDR2 SQIVND (reference sequence). This CDR3 is built from 15 residues. The CDR3 protein is CASSIGGVRNEKLFF. As DNA, the CDR3 is TGTGCCAGTAGTATTGGAGGGGTACGAAATGAAAAACTGTTTTTT.

This clone was found once. The rearrangement uses TRBV27 and TRBJ2-2; D remains ambiguous. The germline V and J ends were trimmed by 2 bases and 2 bases, with 15 bases remaining between them. CDR1 is MNHEY and CDR2 is SMNVEV in the germline V gene (reference sequence). This CDR3 region has 17 residues. CDR3 nucleotide sequence: TGTGCCAGCAGTTTACTGGCGGCCGCCGCCAACACCGGGGAGCTGTTTTTT. Its protein is CASSLLAAAANTGELFF.

This clone was detected only a few times. The rearrangement joins TRBV18 to TRBJ1-1, with 7 bases fitting TRBD1. CDR1 and CDR2 from the germline V gene are KGHSH and LQKENI. The length of the CDR3 is 12 residues. J was trimmed by 11 bases and V by 0 bases; bases with no gene match: 3. CDR3 bases: TGTGCCAGCTCACCACCGACAGGGACGGCTTTCTTT. Protein product: CASSPPTGTAFF.

The gene calls are TRBV30 and TRBJ1-6; 10 bases map to TRBD1. V shed 1 base and J 8 bases; nucleotides not matched to a gene: 14. The CDR3 is 18 amino acids. Germline V CDR1 and CDR2: GTSNPN, SVGIG (reference sequence). Written as DNA, the CDR3 is TGTGCCTGGAGTGGCCCCCGGGACAGGGGCGTGAAGGATTCACCCCTCCACTTT. Amino acids: CAWSGPRDRGVKDSPLHF.

The genes are TRBV10-3 and TRBJ2-1, with a possible D match to TRBD2 (6 bases). The CDR3 contains 16 residues. The germline V gene has CDR1 ENHRY and CDR2 SYGVKD. Trimming took off 3 bases at V and 0 bases at J, with 12 bases between the two ends. CDR3 DNA: TGTGCCATCAGTGATTTAGCGGCCGGCTCCTACAATGAGCAGTTCTTC. It translates to CAISDLAAGSYNEQFF.

This sequence joins TRBV19 and TRBJ1-1; possibly TRBD1 for D (6 bases). The CDR3 is 13 amino acids. V lost 4 bases and J 4 bases, leaving 10 bases between the germline ends. Germline V gives CDR1 LNHDA, CDR2 SQIVND (reference sequence). CDR3: CASSTQGFTEAFF. CDR3 coding DNA: TGTGCCAGTAGTACACAGGGTTTCACTGAAGCTTTCTTT.